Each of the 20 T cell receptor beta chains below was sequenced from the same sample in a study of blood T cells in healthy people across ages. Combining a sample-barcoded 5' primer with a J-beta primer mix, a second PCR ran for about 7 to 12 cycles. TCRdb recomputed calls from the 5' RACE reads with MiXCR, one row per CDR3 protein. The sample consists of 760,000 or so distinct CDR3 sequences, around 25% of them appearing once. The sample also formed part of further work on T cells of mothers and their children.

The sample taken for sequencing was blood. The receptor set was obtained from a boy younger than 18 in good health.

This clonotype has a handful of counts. CDR3 sequence reads: CASSNRDGAYEQYF. CDR3 DNA: TGTGCCAGCAGTAACCGGGACGGAGCCTACGAGCAGTACTTC. The genes are TRBV6-1 and TRBJ2-7, with D possibly called TRBD1 or TRBD2 (5 bases each). CDR3 length: 14 amino acids. Germline V gene data show CDR1 as MNHNS and CDR2 as SASEGT. V gave up 5 bases and J gave up 2 bases, with 13 bases separating them.

Here the CDR3 reads CASSLEGHRYEQYF. The CDR3 region has the DNA TGTGCCAGCAGCCTCGAGGGACACCGCTACGAGCAGTACTTC. The chain has TRBV14 and TRBJ2-7; possible D gene TRBD1, 6 bases. The CDR3 is 14 residues long. Germline loops: CDR1 SGHDN, CDR2 FVKESK. V dropped 4 bases and J dropped 3 bases, with 13 bases sitting between them.

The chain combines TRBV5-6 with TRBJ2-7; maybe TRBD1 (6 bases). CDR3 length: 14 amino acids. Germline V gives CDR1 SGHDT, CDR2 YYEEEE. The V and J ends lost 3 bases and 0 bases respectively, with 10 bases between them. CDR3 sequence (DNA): TGTGCCAGCAGCTGGGGCAGGGGCTCCTACGAGCAGTACTTC. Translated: CASSWGRGSYEQYF.

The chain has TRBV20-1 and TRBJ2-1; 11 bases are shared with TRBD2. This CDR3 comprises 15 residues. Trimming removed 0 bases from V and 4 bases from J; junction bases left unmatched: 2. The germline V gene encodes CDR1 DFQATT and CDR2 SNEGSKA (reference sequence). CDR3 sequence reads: CSARDSSGGYNEQFF. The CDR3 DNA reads TGCAGTGCTAGAGATTCTAGCGGGGGGTACAATGAGCAGTTCTTC.

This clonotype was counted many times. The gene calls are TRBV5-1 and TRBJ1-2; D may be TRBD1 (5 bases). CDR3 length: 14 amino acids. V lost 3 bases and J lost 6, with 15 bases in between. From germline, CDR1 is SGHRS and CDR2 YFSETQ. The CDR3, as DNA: TGCGCCAGCAGCTCGACAGTCCCGAGGGATGGCTACACCTTC. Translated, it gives CASSSTVPRDGYTF. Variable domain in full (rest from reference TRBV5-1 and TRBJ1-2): KAGVTQTPRYLIKTRGQQVTLSCSPISGHRSVSWYQQTPGQGLQFLFEYFSETQRNKGNFPGRFSGRQFSNSRSEMNVSTLELGDSALYLCASSSTVPRDGYTFGSGTRLTVV.

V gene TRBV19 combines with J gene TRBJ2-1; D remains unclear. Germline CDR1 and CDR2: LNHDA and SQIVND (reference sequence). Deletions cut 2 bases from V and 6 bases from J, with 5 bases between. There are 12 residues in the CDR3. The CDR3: CASSILLNEQFF. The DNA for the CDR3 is TGTGCCAGTAGTATACTCCTCAATGAGCAGTTCTTC. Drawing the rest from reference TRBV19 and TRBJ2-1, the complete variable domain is DGGITQSPKYLFRKEGQNVTLSCEQNLNHDAMYWYRQDPGQGLRLIYYSQIVNDFQKGDIAEGYSVSREKKESFPLTVTSAQKNPTAFYLCASSILLNEQFFGPGTRLTVL.

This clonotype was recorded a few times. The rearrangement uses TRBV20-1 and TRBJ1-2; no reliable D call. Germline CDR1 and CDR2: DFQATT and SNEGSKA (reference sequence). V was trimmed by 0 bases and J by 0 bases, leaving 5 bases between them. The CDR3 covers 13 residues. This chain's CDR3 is CSARDGANYGYTF. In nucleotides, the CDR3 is TGCAGTGCTAGAGACGGCGCTAACTATGGCTACACCTTC.

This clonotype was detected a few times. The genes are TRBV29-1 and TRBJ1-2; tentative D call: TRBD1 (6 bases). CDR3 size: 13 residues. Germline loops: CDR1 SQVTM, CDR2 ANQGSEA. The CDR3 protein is CTVAPGAQNGYTF. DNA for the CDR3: TGCACCGTGGCCCCGGGGGCGCAAAATGGCTACACCTTC.

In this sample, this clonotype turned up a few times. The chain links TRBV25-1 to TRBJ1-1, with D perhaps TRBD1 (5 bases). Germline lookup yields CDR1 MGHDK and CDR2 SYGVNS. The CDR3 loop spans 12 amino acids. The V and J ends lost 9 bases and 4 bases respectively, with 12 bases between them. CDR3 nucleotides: TGTGCCAGGCAGGGAGAGTCCACTGAAGCTTTCTTT. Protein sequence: CARQGESTEAFF.

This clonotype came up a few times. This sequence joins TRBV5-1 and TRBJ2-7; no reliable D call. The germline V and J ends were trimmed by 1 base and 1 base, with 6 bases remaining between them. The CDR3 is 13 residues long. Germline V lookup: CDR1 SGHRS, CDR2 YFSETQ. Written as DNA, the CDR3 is TGCGCCAGCAGCTTGTACCAGTCCTACGAGCAGTACTTC. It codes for CASSLYQSYEQYF.

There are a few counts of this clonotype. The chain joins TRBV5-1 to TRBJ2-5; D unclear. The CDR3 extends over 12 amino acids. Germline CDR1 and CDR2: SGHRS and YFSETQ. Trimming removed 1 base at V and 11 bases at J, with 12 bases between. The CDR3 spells CASSLYMQEQYF. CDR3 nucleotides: TGCGCCAGCAGCTTGTATATGCAAGAGCAGTACTTC.

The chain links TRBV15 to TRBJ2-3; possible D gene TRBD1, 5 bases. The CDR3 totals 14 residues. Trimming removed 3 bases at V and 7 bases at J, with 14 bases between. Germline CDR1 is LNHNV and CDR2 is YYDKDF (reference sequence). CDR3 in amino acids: CATSSLGAGHTQYF. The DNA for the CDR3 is TGTGCCACCAGCAGTCTAGGAGCAGGGCATACGCAGTATTTT.

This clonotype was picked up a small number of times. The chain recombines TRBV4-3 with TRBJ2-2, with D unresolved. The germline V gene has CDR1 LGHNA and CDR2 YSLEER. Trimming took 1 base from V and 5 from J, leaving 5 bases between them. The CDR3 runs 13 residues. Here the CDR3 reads CASSQGVTGELFF. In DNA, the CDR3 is TGCGCCAGCAGCCAAGGAGTAACCGGGGAGCTGTTTTTT.

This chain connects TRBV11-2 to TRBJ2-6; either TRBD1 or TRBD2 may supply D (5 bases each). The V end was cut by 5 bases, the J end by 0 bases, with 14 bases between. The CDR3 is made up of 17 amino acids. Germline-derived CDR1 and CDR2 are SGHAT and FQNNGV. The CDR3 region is CASSHRDGRSGANVLTF. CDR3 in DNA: TGTGCCAGCAGCCACCGGGACGGACGCTCTGGGGCCAACGTCCTGACTTTC.

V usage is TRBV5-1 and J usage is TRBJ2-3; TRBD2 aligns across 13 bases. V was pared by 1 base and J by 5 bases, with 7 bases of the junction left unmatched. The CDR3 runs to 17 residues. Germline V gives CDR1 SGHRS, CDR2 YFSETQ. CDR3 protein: CASSLRGLAGAGDTQYF. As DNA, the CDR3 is TGCGCCAGCAGCTTGAGAGGACTAGCGGGAGCAGGAGATACGCAGTATTTT.

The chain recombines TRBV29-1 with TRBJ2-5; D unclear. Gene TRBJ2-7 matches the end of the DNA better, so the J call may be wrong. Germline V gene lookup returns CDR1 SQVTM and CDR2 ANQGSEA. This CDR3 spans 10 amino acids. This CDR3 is CSVARSEQYF. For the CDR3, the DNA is TGCAGCGTTGCAAGGAGCGAGCAGTACTTC.

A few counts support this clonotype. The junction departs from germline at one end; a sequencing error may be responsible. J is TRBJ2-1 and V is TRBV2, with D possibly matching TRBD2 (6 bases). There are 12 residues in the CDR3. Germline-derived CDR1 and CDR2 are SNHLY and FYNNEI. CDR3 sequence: CASSGPGGTPSF. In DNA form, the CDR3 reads TGTGCCAGCAGTGGTCCTGGCGGGACGCCTAGCTTC.

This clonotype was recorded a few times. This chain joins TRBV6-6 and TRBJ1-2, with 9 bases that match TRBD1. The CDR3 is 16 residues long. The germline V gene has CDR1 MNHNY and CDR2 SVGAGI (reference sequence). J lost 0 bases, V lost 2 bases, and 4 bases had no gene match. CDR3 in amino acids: CASSYGGDRANYGYTF. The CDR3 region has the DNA TGTGCCAGCAGTTACGGGGGGGACAGGGCTAACTATGGCTACACCTTC.

The CDR3 region is CASSKQGAPGELFF. CDR3 bases: TGTGCCAGCAGTAAACAGGGGGCCCCCGGGGAGCTGTTTTTT. This rearrangement joins TRBV27 to TRBJ2-2, with TRBD1 identical over 9 bases. Germline CDR1 and CDR2: MNHEY and SMNVEV (reference sequence). Losses at the gene ends were 5 bases for V and 6 bases for J; bases not matched to a gene: 4. The CDR3 has 14 amino acids.

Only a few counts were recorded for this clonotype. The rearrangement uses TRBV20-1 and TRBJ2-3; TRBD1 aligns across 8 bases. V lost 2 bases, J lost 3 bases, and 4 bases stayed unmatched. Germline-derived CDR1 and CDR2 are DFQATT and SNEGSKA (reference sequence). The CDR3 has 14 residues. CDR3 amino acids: CSARIQGATDTQYF. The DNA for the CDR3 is TGCAGTGCTAGAATCCAGGGGGCAACAGATACGCAGTATTTT.